These 2 T cell receptor beta chains were all obtained from the same sample, sequenced in a study of spatial heterogeneity in lung cancer. Study-wide results and caveats: Tracking of tumor mutation counts was seen in expanded intratumoral alpha and beta TCR counts.

This sample's time point: sample taken at primary tumor resection. TCRdb recomputed calls from the 5' RACE reads with MiXCR, one row per CDR3 protein. This sample has 9,500 to 11,000 distinct CDR3 sequences, with 9.5% to 15% found just once. These TCRs' antigens remain unknown. This sample comprised lung tumor tissue, obtained at surgery. Every receptor here comes from a male donor with early-stage non-small cell lung cancer.

In regard to this clonotype: This beta chain was picked up by a library intended for alpha chains and is off target, so its count carries little meaning. The rearrangement uses TRBV29-1 and TRBJ2-7; 16 nucleotides line up with TRBD2. The V and J ends lost 6 bases and 4 bases, in that order; junction bases with no gene match: 6. CDR1 is SQVTM and CDR2 is ANQGSEA in the germline V gene. The CDR3 length is 15 residues. The CDR3 is CSVEGLAGGLYEQYF. Written as DNA, the CDR3 is TGCAGCGTAGAGGGACTAGCGGGAGGGTTATACGAGCAGTACTTC.

A note on this clonotype: Found in a library prepared for alpha chains, this beta chain is an off-target read, and its abundance has little meaning. The CDR3: CASSPQGGQEKLFF. Here the CDR3 DNA reads TGTGCCAGCTCACCACAGGGTGGCCAAGAAAAACTGTTTTTT. The chain employs TRBV18 and TRBJ1-4; D not certain. The CDR3 is 14 residues long. CDR1 and CDR2 from the germline V gene are KGHSH and LQKENI. V was shortened by 1 base and J by 8 bases, with 11 bases between the two germline ends.